This is a list of T cell receptor beta chains from one sample in a study of Graves' ophthalmopathy and Graves' hyperthyroidism. TCRdb itself ran the multiplex PCR reads through MiXCR, one entry per CDR3 protein. Of 660,000 or so distinct CDR3 sequences in the sample, about 38% were seen once. The sequenced sample was peripheral blood. The receptors here all came from an adult man with Graves' ophthalmopathy. Each CDR3 is given with its conserved first and last residue. Rows may omit the clone size; those that give it use once, few, many or a size class.

v_gene	j_gene	abundance	CDR3aa
TRBV19	TRBJ2-5	many	CASSAGHSLQETQYF
TRBV29-1	TRBJ1-1	NA	CSSDRNTEALF
TRBV10-3	TRBJ2-7	NA	CASRTGAPYEQYF
TRBV29-1	TRBJ1-4	many	CSVVTGGYEKLFF
TRBV10-3	TRBJ2-2	NA	CAFPGVNTGELFF
TRBV9	TRBJ2-5	NA	CASSVARSELETRYF
TRBV15	TRBJ1-1	many	CATSIGTPEAFF
TRBV7-2	TRBJ2-7	NA	CASSLAHWTSSYEQYF
TRBV5-6	TRBJ1-5	many	CASSTGQGDQPQHF
TRBV4-3	TRBJ2-5	NA	CASSQDRTAGWGETQYF
TRBV2	TRBJ2-7	NA	CASNRGTGSAYEQYF
TRBV29-1	TRBJ2-5	NA	CSLVPGETQYF
TRBV25-1	TRBJ1-4	NA	CASSVTGQGIADEKLFF
TRBV7-9	TRBJ1-1	NA	CASSLRDSRNTEAFF
TRBV10-3	TRBJ2-7	many	CAISETPGQSYEQYF
TRBV15	TRBJ2-5	many	CATSRDNLGETQYF
TRBV11-1	TRBJ1-5	once	CASSQMGAAETQHF
TRBV6-6	TRBJ2-7	NA	CASSYSPEYYEQYF
TRBV12-3/TRBV12-4	TRBJ2-5	NA	CASSLGAGGLQETQYF
TRBV19	TRBJ1-6	many	CASGISYNSPLHF
TRBV19	TRBJ1-1	many	CATRQGWDTEAFF
TRBV29-1	TRBJ1-6	NA	CSASGGGRVQSPLHF
TRBV7-2	TRBJ2-5	many	CASRSGTSGSKTQYF
TRBV2	TRBJ2-2	few	CASMRTGELFF
TRBV10-2	TRBJ2-5	NA	CASSDADRGQEQYF
TRBV5-1	NA	NA	CASSSKGNEQFF
TRBV2	TRBJ1-5	NA	CASGQVTSGNQPQHF
TRBV12-3/TRBV12-4	TRBJ1-3	NA	CASSPTGQWVNTIYF
TRBV12-3/TRBV12-4	TRBJ1-2	many	CASSPGHRKGYTF
TRBV15	TRBJ1-1	many	CATSRLGVNTEAFF
TRBV9	TRBJ2-2	NA	CASSGETTGELFF
TRBV20-1	TRBJ2-2	many	CSAGSGGHTGELFF
TRBV12-3/TRBV12-4	TRBJ1-4	many	CASRSKYGEKLFF
TRBV25-1	TRBJ1-3	many	CASGITDTIYF
TRBV11-2	TRBJ1-2	once	CASSLGTTYGYTF
TRBV12-5	TRBJ1-6	NA	CASGLVGWGGPHSPLHF
TRBV29-1	TRBJ2-6	NA	CSVVYRVAGANVLTF